The rows below give T cell receptor beta chains drawn from one sample of a study of low-dose radiotherapy and immunotherapy resistance in tumors. TCRdb analysed the reads with MiXCR anew, one entry per CDR3 protein. The table has tens of thousands of distinct CDR3 sequences, roughly 30% seen once; the top ten hold 11%. The source material was PBMCs, sampled before treatment. Receptors were obtained from a female donor with ovarian cancer. The CDR3 runs from the conserved cysteine through the conserved F or W. The D gene is left open where the match is weak. The size of a clone is reported for some rows only, either as once, few or many, or as a class for expanded clones.

abundance: -
d_gene: -
v_gene: TRBV6-2/TRBV6-3
j_gene: TRBJ1-2
CDR3nt: TGTGCCAGCGGAGGGTCGACGGCTACCTATGGCTACACCTTC
CDR3aa: CASGGSTATYGYTF

abundance: few
d_gene: -
v_gene: TRBV30
j_gene: TRBJ2-5
CDR3nt: TGTGCCTGGAGTGTTACTAGGAAAGAGACCCAGTACTTC
CDR3aa: CAWSVTRKETQYF

abundance: many
d_gene: -
v_gene: TRBV30
j_gene: TRBJ1-1
CDR3nt: TGTGCCTGGAGTGTCAATACAGGAAACACTGAAGCTTTCTTT
CDR3aa: CAWSVNTGNTEAFF

abundance: many
d_gene: TRBD2
v_gene: TRBV10-3
j_gene: TRBJ2-7
CDR3nt: TGTGCCATCGGGGGAACGGGACTAGCAGGCGAGCAGTACTTC
CDR3aa: CAIGGTGLAGEQYF

abundance: many
d_gene: -
v_gene: TRBV20-1
j_gene: TRBJ2-5
CDR3nt: TGCAGTGCTAGGACCGCGGACTACCAGAGAACCTATGATGAGACCCAGTACTTC
CDR3aa: CSARTADYQRTYDETQYF

abundance: many
d_gene: -
v_gene: TRBV20-1
j_gene: TRBJ2-1
CDR3nt: TGCAGTGCGGTAGGGGGGATAGTCAATGAGCAGTTCTTC
CDR3aa: CSAVGGIVNEQFF

abundance: many
d_gene: TRBD2
v_gene: TRBV12-3/TRBV12-4
j_gene: TRBJ2-1
CDR3nt: TGTGCCAGCAGTTTACGTTTTTTCAGGGAGCGGGGGAACAATGAGCAGTTCTTC
CDR3aa: CASSLRFFRERGNNEQFF

abundance: few
d_gene: TRBD1
v_gene: TRBV4-1
j_gene: TRBJ2-1
CDR3nt: TGCGCCAGCAGCCAAGCCCCCGGGACAGGGAATAATGAGCAGTTCTTC
CDR3aa: CASSQAPGTGNNEQFF

abundance: -
d_gene: -
v_gene: TRBV7-9
j_gene: TRBJ1-2
CDR3nt: TGTGCCAGCAGCCCGGCCGGGGGTGGCTACACCTTC
CDR3aa: CASSPAGGGYTF

abundance: few
d_gene: -
v_gene: TRBV11-2
j_gene: TRBJ2-7
CDR3nt: TGTGCCAGCAGCTTAGGGGTGGGGGTCTCCTACGAGCAGTACTTC
CDR3aa: CASSLGVGVSYEQYF

abundance: -
d_gene: -
v_gene: TRBV7-9
j_gene: TRBJ2-1
CDR3nt: TGTGCCAGCAGCGTGACTGGTATCAATGAGCAGTTCTTC
CDR3aa: CASSVTGINEQFF

abundance: many
d_gene: -
v_gene: TRBV7-8
j_gene: TRBJ2-1
CDR3nt: TGTGCCAGCAGCTCCAGTGGTGGGCAGCGACTACCTCCGAATGAGCAGTTCTTC
CDR3aa: CASSSSGGQRLPPNEQFF

abundance: -
d_gene: TRBD1
v_gene: TRBV28
j_gene: TRBJ2-2
CDR3nt: TGTGCCAGCAGTGGCGACAGGGGTGGAACCGGGGAGCTGTTTTTT
CDR3aa: CASSGDRGGTGELFF

abundance: few
d_gene: TRBD2
v_gene: TRBV6-2/TRBV6-3
j_gene: TRBJ2-1
CDR3nt: TGTGCCAGCAGTCCCCGGACTAGCGGGGCGTCTGGGACTGAGCAGTTCTTC
CDR3aa: CASSPRTSGASGTEQFF

abundance: once
d_gene: TRBD1
v_gene: TRBV6-2/TRBV6-3
j_gene: TRBJ1-1
CDR3nt: TGTGCCAGCAGTTACTCTGGACAGGGAGGTACTGAAGCTTTCTTT
CDR3aa: CASSYSGQGGTEAFF

abundance: many
d_gene: -
v_gene: TRBV28
j_gene: TRBJ2-2
CDR3nt: TGTGCCAGCAGTTTATCTTATGGGGGAATCGGGGAGCTGTTTTTT
CDR3aa: CASSLSYGGIGELFF

abundance: -
d_gene: -
v_gene: TRBV7-2
j_gene: TRBJ1-5
CDR3nt: -
CDR3aa: CASSFYICSARERAYYYSNQPQHF

abundance: many
d_gene: TRBD2
v_gene: TRBV11-3
j_gene: TRBJ2-1
CDR3nt: TGTGCCAGCAGCTTAGTACTAGCGGGAAGCGGTGAGCAGTTCTTC
CDR3aa: CASSLVLAGSGEQFF

abundance: many
d_gene: -
v_gene: TRBV4-1
j_gene: TRBJ1-2
CDR3nt: TGCGCCAGCAGCCAAGACAGGGCCGCACCTCCTGGCTACACCTTC
CDR3aa: CASSQDRAAPPGYTF

abundance: -
d_gene: -
v_gene: TRBV3-1
j_gene: TRBJ1-2
CDR3nt: TGTGCCAGCAGCCCCCGCAGGGGCTCTGGCTACACCTTC
CDR3aa: CASSPRRGSGYTF

abundance: -
d_gene: TRBD2
v_gene: TRBV28
j_gene: TRBJ2-2
CDR3nt: TGTGCCAGCAGTTCCCTCGCTAGCGGGGTAATAACCGGGGAGCTGTTTTTT
CDR3aa: CASSSLASGVITGELFF

abundance: many
d_gene: -
v_gene: TRBV10-3
j_gene: TRBJ2-3
CDR3nt: TGTGCCATCAGTGAGTCGGGGGGCCAATGGGGACCTCAGTATTTT
CDR3aa: CAISESGGQWGPQYF

abundance: many
d_gene: -
v_gene: TRBV9
j_gene: TRBJ1-1
CDR3nt: TGTGCCAGCGGGCTCCTAACCGGCACTGAAGCTTTCTTT
CDR3aa: CASGLLTGTEAFF

abundance: many
d_gene: TRBD1
v_gene: TRBV27
j_gene: TRBJ1-5
CDR3nt: TGTGCCAGCAGTCTAATATTCCGGGACAGGCTGGAGCCCCAGCATTTT
CDR3aa: CASSLIFRDRLEPQHF

abundance: -
d_gene: TRBD1
v_gene: TRBV18
j_gene: TRBJ2-7
CDR3nt: TGTGCCAGCTCACCACGTGCAGGGGGTACCTACGAGCAGTACTTC
CDR3aa: CASSPRAGGTYEQYF

abundance: few
d_gene: -
v_gene: TRBV4-1
j_gene: TRBJ2-5
CDR3nt: TGCGCCAGCAGACAGCGGCCGTACCAAGAGACCCAGTACTTC
CDR3aa: CASRQRPYQETQYF

abundance: -
d_gene: TRBD1
v_gene: TRBV5-1
j_gene: TRBJ1-2
CDR3nt: TGCGCCAGCAGCTGGGGGACAGAAGCTAACTATGGCTACACCTTC
CDR3aa: CASSWGTEANYGYTF

abundance: many
d_gene: -
v_gene: TRBV6-5
j_gene: TRBJ2-5
CDR3nt: TGTGCCAGCAGTTACTCAGAGACCCAGTACTTC
CDR3aa: CASSYSETQYF

abundance: few
d_gene: TRBD1
v_gene: TRBV19
j_gene: TRBJ1-5
CDR3nt: TGTGCCAGTAGTAGGCTACGGACAGGGGCTGCGGGCAATCAGCCCCAGCATTTT
CDR3aa: CASSRLRTGAAGNQPQHF

abundance: -
d_gene: -
v_gene: TRBV3-1
j_gene: TRBJ2-5
CDR3nt: TGTGCCGGCAGCCTAGGTACCACACGGGAGACCCAGTACTTC
CDR3aa: CAGSLGTTRETQYF

abundance: many
d_gene: -
v_gene: TRBV6-7
j_gene: TRBJ2-6
CDR3nt: TGTGCCAGCAGTTGCCTTGGCCCAGGGAGGGCCAACGTCCTGACTTTC
CDR3aa: CASSCLGPGRANVLTF

abundance: many
d_gene: -
v_gene: TRBV20-1
j_gene: TRBJ2-3
CDR3nt: TGCAGTGCTAACCCGTGGGGATACTCCACAGATACGCAGTATTTT
CDR3aa: CSANPWGYSTDTQYF

abundance: -
d_gene: -
v_gene: TRBV6-5
j_gene: TRBJ2-5
CDR3nt: TGTGCCAGCAGTTTGATCATTGGGGAGACCCAGTACTTC
CDR3aa: CASSLIIGETQYF

abundance: -
d_gene: -
v_gene: TRBV27
j_gene: TRBJ2-7
CDR3nt: TGTGCCAGCAGTTTATCCGGGCGTTTACCCTACGAGCAGTACTTC
CDR3aa: CASSLSGRLPYEQYF

abundance: many
d_gene: TRBD1
v_gene: TRBV30
j_gene: TRBJ1-1
CDR3nt: TGTGCCCAGCGACAGGGGCTTAACACTGAAGCTTTCTTT
CDR3aa: CAQRQGLNTEAFF

abundance: many
d_gene: -
v_gene: TRBV7-2
j_gene: TRBJ1-1
CDR3nt: TGTGCCAGCAGCTTATTAGGCGGAGGGACCGAAGCTTTCTTT
CDR3aa: CASSLLGGGTEAFF

abundance: many
d_gene: -
v_gene: TRBV21-1
j_gene: TRBJ2-5
CDR3nt: TGTGCCAGCAGCAAAGTTGGGACAGGGAAGACCCAGTACTTC
CDR3aa: CASSKVGTGKTQYF

abundance: many
d_gene: TRBD1
v_gene: TRBV6-2/TRBV6-3
j_gene: TRBJ2-7
CDR3nt: TGTGCCAGCAGTTACGGACAGGGGGCCTACGAGCAGTACTTC
CDR3aa: CASSYGQGAYEQYF

abundance: -
d_gene: -
v_gene: TRBV3-1
j_gene: TRBJ2-7
CDR3nt: TGTGCCAGCAGCCTTGGAACAGGCGTCGGCCACGAGCAGTACTTC
CDR3aa: CASSLGTGVGHEQYF

abundance: -
d_gene: -
v_gene: TRBV6-5
j_gene: TRBJ2-5
CDR3nt: TGTGCCAGCAGCCAAAGGAGGGCCGAGACCCAGTACTTC
CDR3aa: CASSQRRAETQYF

abundance: -
d_gene: TRBD1
v_gene: TRBV5-4
j_gene: TRBJ1-5
CDR3nt: TGTGCCAGCAGCACCGGGACAGAAAATCAGCCCCAGCATTTT
CDR3aa: CASSTGTENQPQHF

abundance: many
d_gene: TRBD1
v_gene: TRBV12-3/TRBV12-4
j_gene: TRBJ1-2
CDR3nt: TGTGCCAGCAGTTTAGCAGGGGGCGCGAACTATGGCTACACCTTC
CDR3aa: CASSLAGGANYGYTF

abundance: many
d_gene: -
v_gene: TRBV7-8
j_gene: TRBJ2-7
CDR3nt: TGTGCCAGCAGCTTAGTGCGGGACGTGGCCTACGAGCAGTACTTC
CDR3aa: CASSLVRDVAYEQYF

abundance: many
d_gene: -
v_gene: TRBV1
j_gene: TRBJ2-2
CDR3nt: -
CDR3aa: CTSSQNRRPGSCFF

abundance: many
d_gene: TRBD1
v_gene: TRBV19
j_gene: TRBJ1-5
CDR3nt: TGTGCCAGTAGTACCTCAAAGGGGGCGAGGGGCAATCAGCCCCAGCATTTT
CDR3aa: CASSTSKGARGNQPQHF

abundance: many
d_gene: TRBD1
v_gene: TRBV23-1
j_gene: TRBJ1-5
CDR3nt: TGCGCCAGCAGCCAGGGGGGGGATCAGCCCCAGCATTTT
CDR3aa: CASSQGGDQPQHF

abundance: -
d_gene: -
v_gene: TRBV19
j_gene: TRBJ2-3
CDR3nt: TGTGCCAGTAGTATAGATACAGACACCACAGATACGCAGTATTTT
CDR3aa: CASSIDTDTTDTQYF

abundance: few
d_gene: -
v_gene: TRBV11-2
j_gene: TRBJ2-5
CDR3nt: TGTGCCAGCAGCTTAGACCCAGCTCAAGAGACCCAGTACTTC
CDR3aa: CASSLDPAQETQYF

abundance: -
d_gene: -
v_gene: TRBV4-1
j_gene: TRBJ2-1
CDR3nt: TGCGCCAGCAGCCAAGATCGGGGTCGTGGGAATGAGCAGTTCTTC
CDR3aa: CASSQDRGRGNEQFF

abundance: many
d_gene: -
v_gene: TRBV29-1
j_gene: TRBJ1-2
CDR3nt: TGCAGCGTTGAATTGGGGACGGACTATGGCTACACCTTC
CDR3aa: CSVELGTDYGYTF

abundance: many
d_gene: -
v_gene: TRBV15
j_gene: TRBJ2-2
CDR3nt: TGTGCCACCAGCCGACAGAGAACCGGGGAGCTGTTTTTT
CDR3aa: CATSRQRTGELFF

abundance: few
d_gene: TRBD2
v_gene: TRBV27
j_gene: TRBJ2-1
CDR3nt: TGTGCCAGCAGGGGAGGGACGCCCGGATCGCAGCAGTTCTTC
CDR3aa: CASRGGTPGSQQFF

abundance: many
d_gene: TRBD2
v_gene: TRBV6-5
j_gene: TRBJ2-1
CDR3nt: TGTGCCAGCAGGACTAGCGGGGGGGCCTTGGAGCAGTTCTTC
CDR3aa: CASRTSGGALEQFF

abundance: once
d_gene: TRBD1
v_gene: TRBV6-6
j_gene: TRBJ2-1
CDR3nt: TGTGCCACCCGTCCTGGGACAGGGGGAAATGAGCAGTTCTTC
CDR3aa: CATRPGTGGNEQFF

abundance: -
d_gene: -
v_gene: TRBV28
j_gene: TRBJ2-7
CDR3nt: TGTGCCAGCAGCCAGGACGCCTACGAGCAGTACTTC
CDR3aa: CASSQDAYEQYF

abundance: many
d_gene: TRBD1
v_gene: TRBV24-1
j_gene: TRBJ1-2
CDR3nt: TGTGCCACCAGTATCGGACAGGGACATCGTGGCTACACCTTC
CDR3aa: CATSIGQGHRGYTF

abundance: many
d_gene: -
v_gene: TRBV7-2
j_gene: TRBJ2-5
CDR3nt: TGTGCCAGCAGCTTAGCCCGGTTGCGCCAAGAGACCCAGTACTTC
CDR3aa: CASSLARLRQETQYF

abundance: many
d_gene: -
v_gene: TRBV28
j_gene: TRBJ1-5
CDR3nt: TGTGCCAGCAGTCCTACTGACGGTTTAGGTTCCTTAGATCAGCCCCAGCATTTT
CDR3aa: CASSPTDGLGSLDQPQHF

abundance: many
d_gene: -
v_gene: TRBV11-1
j_gene: TRBJ2-1
CDR3nt: TGTGCCAGCAGCTTAGACGGGAGCTCCTACAATGAGCAGTTCTTC
CDR3aa: CASSLDGSSYNEQFF

abundance: few
d_gene: -
v_gene: TRBV20-1
j_gene: TRBJ2-3
CDR3nt: TGCAGTGCTAGAGATGTAGCGATGTCAGATACGCAGTATTTT
CDR3aa: CSARDVAMSDTQYF